This TCR beta chain was found in a study of cytomegalovirus exposure and HLA in healthy donors. Some clones are missing from TCRdb's copy, which holds only in-frame ones; the method was immunoSEQ multiplex PCR. The profile shows some 69,000 clones, 94% of them singletons. This TCR was sampled from a man aged 18 to 29 in good health and CMV-seropositive. Sequences were obtained from PBMCs.

In nucleotides, the CDR3 is TGTGCCAGCAGCCCGAAGACAGGGCCCTATCAGCCCCAGCATTTT. Protein product: CASSPKTGPYQPQHF. The chain joins TRBV7-9 to TRBJ1-5; TRBD1 agrees at 7 bases. V gave up 5 bases and J gave up 5 bases; unmatched junction bases: 9. From germline, CDR1 is SEHNR and CDR2 FQNEAQ (reference sequence). The CDR3 contains 15 residues. Full variable domain (remainder filled in from reference TRBV7-9 and TRBJ1-5): DTGVSQNPRHKITKRGQNVTFRCDPISEHNRLYWYRQTLGQGPEFLTYFQNEAQLEKSRLLSDRFSAERPKGSFSTLEIQRTEQGDSAMYLCASSPKTGPYQPQHFGDGTRLSIL.